This note documents a single TCR beta chain sequence. Method: immunoSEQ multiplex PCR; TCRdb's copy keeps in-frame clones and lacks some. Among 200,000 to 300,000 clones listed, 86% were seen once. Per germline, CDR1 SQVTM and CDR2 ANQGSEA. V lost 4 bases and J lost 6; bases outside the gene matches: 10. The CDR3 totals 14 residues. These data come from a study of blood T cell repertoires in COVID-19. J is TRBJ2-3 and V is TRBV29-1; 7 bases line up with TRBD1. This TCR was sampled from an elderly woman with COVID-19, enrolled during active disease. Sequencing was carried out using peripheral blood. The CDR3 loop reads CSVGSRQGVDTQYF. The CDR3 region has the DNA TGCAGCGTTGGAAGCCGGCAGGGGGTGGATACGCAGTATTTT.